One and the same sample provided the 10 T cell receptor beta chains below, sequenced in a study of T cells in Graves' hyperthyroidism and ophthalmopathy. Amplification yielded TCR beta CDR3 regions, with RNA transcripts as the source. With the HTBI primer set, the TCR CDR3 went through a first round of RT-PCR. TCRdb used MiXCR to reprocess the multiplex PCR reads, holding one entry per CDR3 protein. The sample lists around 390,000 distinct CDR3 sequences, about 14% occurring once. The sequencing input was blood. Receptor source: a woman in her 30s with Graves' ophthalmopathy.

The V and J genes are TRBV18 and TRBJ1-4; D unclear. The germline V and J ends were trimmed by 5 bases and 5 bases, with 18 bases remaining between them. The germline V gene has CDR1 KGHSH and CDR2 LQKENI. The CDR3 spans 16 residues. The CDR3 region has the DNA TGTGCCAGCTCAGAGATAAATTTTTCAAGGAATGAAAAACTGTTTTTT. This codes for CASSEINFSRNEKLFF.

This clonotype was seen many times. CDR3 loop: CAWSPMNTEAFF. The CDR3 DNA follows: TGTGCCTGGAGCCCGATGAACACTGAAGCTTTCTTT. This chain links TRBV30 with TRBJ1-1; D is ambiguous. Germline CDR1 is GTSNPN and CDR2 is SVGIG (reference sequence). Trimming pared 3 bases from V and 0 bases from J, leaving 5 bases between. The CDR3 covers 12 residues.

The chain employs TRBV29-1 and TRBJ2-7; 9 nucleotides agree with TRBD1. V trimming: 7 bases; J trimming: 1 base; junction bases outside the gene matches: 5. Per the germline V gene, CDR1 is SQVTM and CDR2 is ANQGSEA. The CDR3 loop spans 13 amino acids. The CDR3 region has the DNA TGCAGCGCTCGGACAGGGGTGTCCTACGAGCAGTACTTC. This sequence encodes CSARTGVSYEQYF.

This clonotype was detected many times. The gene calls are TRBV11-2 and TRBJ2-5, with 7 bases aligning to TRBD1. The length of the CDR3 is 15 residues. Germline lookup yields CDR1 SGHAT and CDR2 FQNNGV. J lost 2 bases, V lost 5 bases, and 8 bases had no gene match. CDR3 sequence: CASSTATGVQETQYF. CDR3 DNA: TGTGCCAGCAGCACTGCTACAGGGGTACAAGAGACCCAGTACTTC.

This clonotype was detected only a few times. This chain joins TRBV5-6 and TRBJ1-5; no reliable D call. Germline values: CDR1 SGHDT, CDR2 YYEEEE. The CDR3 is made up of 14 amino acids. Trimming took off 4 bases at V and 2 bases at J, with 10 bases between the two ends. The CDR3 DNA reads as TGTGCCAGCAGCGGAACAGCTGGCAATCAGCCCCAGCATTTT. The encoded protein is CASSGTAGNQPQHF.

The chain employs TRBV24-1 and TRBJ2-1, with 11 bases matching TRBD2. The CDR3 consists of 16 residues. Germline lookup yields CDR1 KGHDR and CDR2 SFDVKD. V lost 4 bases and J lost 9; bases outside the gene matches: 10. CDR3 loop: CATSDPTSGVHSEQFF. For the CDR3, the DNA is TGTGCCACCAGTGACCCGACTAGCGGGGTTCACAGTGAGCAGTTCTTC.

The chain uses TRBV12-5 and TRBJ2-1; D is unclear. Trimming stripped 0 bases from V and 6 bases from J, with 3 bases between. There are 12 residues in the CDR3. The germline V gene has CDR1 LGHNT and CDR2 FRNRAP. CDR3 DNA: TGTGCTAGTGGTTTGGTGATCAATGAGCAGTTCTTC. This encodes CASGLVINEQFF.

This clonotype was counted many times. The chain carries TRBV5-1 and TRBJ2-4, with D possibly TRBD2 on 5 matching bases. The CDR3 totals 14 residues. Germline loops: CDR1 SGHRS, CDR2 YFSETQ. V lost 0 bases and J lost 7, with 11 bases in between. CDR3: CASSLGHPGNIQYF. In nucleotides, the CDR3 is TGCGCCAGCAGCTTGGGGCATCCGGGGAACATTCAGTACTTC.

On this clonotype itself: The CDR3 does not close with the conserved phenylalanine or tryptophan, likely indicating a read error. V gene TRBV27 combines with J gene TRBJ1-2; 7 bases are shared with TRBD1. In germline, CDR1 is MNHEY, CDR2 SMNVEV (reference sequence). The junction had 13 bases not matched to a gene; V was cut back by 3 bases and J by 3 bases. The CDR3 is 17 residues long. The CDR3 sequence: CASSFSAPWTGDYGYTL. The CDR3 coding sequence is TGTGCCAGCAGTTTTTCCGCACCTTGGACAGGCGACTATGGCTACACCCTC.

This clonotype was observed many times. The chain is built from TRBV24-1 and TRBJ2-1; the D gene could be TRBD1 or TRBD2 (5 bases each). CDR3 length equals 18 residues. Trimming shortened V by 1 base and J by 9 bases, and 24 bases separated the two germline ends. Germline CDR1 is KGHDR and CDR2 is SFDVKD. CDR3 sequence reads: CATSDFPSAGALSGEQFF. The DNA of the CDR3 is TGTGCCACCAGTGATTTCCCCAGCGCCGGGGCCCTTTCGGGTGAGCAGTTCTTC.